Following are 20 T cell receptor beta chains from one sample sequenced in a study of PD-L1 blockade in urothelial cancer. Profiled with immunoSEQ multiplex PCR; TCRdb holds only in-frame clones, not every one. The sample lists approximately 50,000 clones, around 84% occurring once. Time point in this sample: pretreatment peripheral blood. Sequencing used PBMCs, obtained around atezolizumab (anti-PD-L1) treatment. The receptor set was obtained from a man in his 60s with urothelial cancer.

The J gene is TRBJ1-5, the V gene TRBV7-6, with D unresolved. The germline V and J ends were trimmed by 1 base and 4 bases, with 5 bases remaining between them. There are 13 residues in the CDR3. CDR1 and CDR2 from the germline V gene are SGHVS and FNYEAQ. CDR3 protein: CASSLVGNQPQHF. CDR3 DNA sequence: TGTGCCAGCAGCTTAGTCGGGAATCAGCCCCAGCATTTT. The whole variable domain, remainder taken from reference TRBV7-6 and TRBJ1-5, is GAGVSQSPRYKVTKRGQDVALRCDPISGHVSLYWYRQALGQGPEFLTYFNYEAQQDKSGLPNDRFSAERPEGSISTLTIQRTEQRDSAMYRCASSLVGNQPQHFGDGTRLSIL.

The chain employs TRBV6-1 and TRBJ2-7; TRBD1 matches 9 bases. The length of the CDR3 is 15 residues. Germline V gene data show CDR1 as MNHNS and CDR2 as SASEGT. V was clipped by 10 bases and J by 3 bases; unmatched bases: 13. CDR3 coding DNA: TGTGCCACCAAGGGCCAGAGGACAGGGGACTACGAGCAGTACTTC. It is translated as CATKGQRTGDYEQYF.

The rearrangement joins TRBV4-3 to TRBJ1-6; D is ambiguous. CDR3 length equals 16 residues. Trimming left V 2 bases short and J 5 bases short, with 13 bases between. Germline CDR1 LGHNA, CDR2 YSLEER. CDR3 region: CASSQNSGFDNSPLHF. Here the CDR3 DNA reads TGCGCCAGCAGCCAAAACTCCGGGTTTGATAATTCACCCCTCCACTTT.

The chain links TRBV5-4 to TRBJ2-1, with 16 bases aligning to TRBD2. After removal of 3 bases from V and 7 bases from J, the junction contained 7 bases not matched to a gene. Germline V gene data show CDR1 as SGHNT and CDR2 as YYREEE (reference sequence). The CDR3 length is 17 residues. CDR3 protein: CASSSGTSGRAVNEQFF. Here the CDR3 DNA reads TGTGCCAGCAGCTCGGGGACTAGCGGGAGGGCCGTAAATGAGCAGTTCTTC.

V is TRBV29-1 and J is TRBJ1-4; TRBD1 agrees at 7 bases. The junction had 7 bases not matched to a gene; V was cut back by 4 bases and J by 5 bases. The CDR3 covers 14 residues. Germline CDR1 and CDR2: SQVTM and ANQGSEA. CDR3 sequence: CSVAGGRGNEKLFF. The CDR3 DNA follows: TGCAGCGTTGCAGGGGGAAGGGGCAATGAAAAACTGTTTTTT.

J is TRBJ2-1 and V is TRBV4-1; 9 bases map to TRBD2. Germline loops: CDR1 MGHRA, CDR2 YSYEKL. After removal of 1 base from V and 16 bases from J, the junction contained 8 bases not matched to a gene. This CDR3 is 13 amino acids long. CDR3 coding DNA: TGCGCCAGCAGCCAAGTAACCGGGACTAGCATCTTCTTC. Amino acids: CASSQVTGTSIFF.

The table lists this clone with a count of one. The J gene is TRBJ1-3, the V gene TRBV19; tentative D call: TRBD1 (6 bases). The CDR3 has 16 amino acids. Per the germline V gene, CDR1 is LNHDA and CDR2 is SQIVND (reference sequence). V was clipped by 5 bases and J by 2 bases, with 16 bases between them. The CDR3 sequence is CASSGQGISAGNTIYF. The CDR3 region has the DNA TGTGCCAGTAGTGGTCAGGGGATCTCTGCTGGAAACACCATATATTTT. Drawing the rest from reference TRBV19 and TRBJ1-3, the complete variable domain is DGGITQSPKYLFRKEGQNVTLSCEQNLNHDAMYWYRQDPGQGLRLIYYSQIVNDFQKGDIAEGYSVSREKKESFPLTVTSAQKNPTAFYLCASSGQGISAGNTIYFGEGSWLTVV.

The chain has TRBV18 and TRBJ1-5; no firm D call. This CDR3 comprises 13 residues. Germline CDR1 and CDR2: KGHSH and LQKENI. V was shortened by 2 bases and J by 5 bases, with 7 bases between the two germline ends. This chain's CDR3 is CASSPGGDQPQHF. The CDR3 bases are TGTGCCAGCTCACCAGGAGGAGATCAGCCCCAGCATTTT.

A remark on this clone: One end of the junction is discordant with germline, which a read error may explain. J is TRBJ2-7 and V is TRBV27; D is possibly TRBD1 (5 bases). The length of the CDR3 is 14 residues. CDR1 MNHEY and CDR2 SMNVEV come from the germline V gene (reference sequence). In nucleotides, the CDR3 is TGTGCCAGCACTTTAGGTACAGGACCCTACGAGCAGTACTTC. Its translation is CASTLGTGPYEQYF.

This rearrangement joins TRBV18 to TRBJ1-2, with 7 bases matching TRBD1. This CDR3 is 13 amino acids long. Unmatched junction bases numbered 9, after V lost 6 bases and J lost 8 bases. In germline, CDR1 is KGHSH, CDR2 LQKENI. The CDR3 DNA reads as TGTGCCAGCTCCCCAGGACAGGCGGACGGCTACACCTTC. Its translation is CASSPGQADGYTF.

V usage is TRBV5-1 and J usage is TRBJ2-3; 7 bases are shared with TRBD1. V lost 1 base, J lost 2 bases, and 4 bases stayed unmatched. Germline CDR1 is SGHRS and CDR2 is YFSETQ. The CDR3 has 15 amino acids. This chain's CDR3 is CASSLRGQSTDTQYF. CDR3 nucleotide sequence: TGCGCCAGCAGCTTGAGGGGGCAGTCCACAGATACGCAGTATTTT.

The V gene is TRBV5-4, the J gene TRBJ2-3, with a weak D call TRBD1 (7 bases). V was shortened by 4 bases and J by 5 bases, with 20 bases between the two germline ends. CDR1 is SGHNT and CDR2 is YYREEE in the germline V gene (reference sequence). The CDR3 has 16 amino acids. The CDR3 reads CASSPRIGQGGDTQYF. The CDR3, as DNA: TGTGCCAGCAGCCCGAGGATAGGGCAGGGGGGAGATACGCAGTATTTT.

The table lists this clone with a count of one. V gene TRBV7-6 combines with J gene TRBJ2-3, with 9 positions matching TRBD2. V gave up 1 base and J gave up 2 bases; unmatched junction bases: 4. The CDR3 totals 16 residues. Looked up from germline, CDR1 is SGHVS and CDR2 is FNYEAQ. The CDR3 spells CASSLGSGGLTDTQYF. The CDR3 nucleotides read TGTGCCAGCAGCTTAGGGAGCGGGGGGCTCACAGATACGCAGTATTTT.

This sequence joins TRBV28 and TRBJ2-2; the D gene is possibly TRBD1 (6 bases). The germline V and J ends were trimmed by 7 bases and 3 bases, with 15 bases remaining between them. The CDR3 is 15 amino acids. The germline CDR1 and CDR2 sequences are MDHEN and SYDVKM. This CDR3 reads CASTNRVIDTGELFF. CDR3 nucleotide sequence: TGTGCCAGCACAAACAGGGTGATAGACACCGGGGAGCTGTTTTTT. Full variable domain (missing parts from reference TRBV28 and TRBJ2-2): DVKVTQSSRYLVKRTGEKVFLECVQDMDHENMFWYRQDPGLGLRLIYFSYDVKMKEKGDIPEGYSVSREKKERFSLILESASTNQTSMYLCASTNRVIDTGELFFGEGSRLTVL.

This clone occurred once. The J gene is TRBJ2-7, the V gene TRBV7-9; D may be TRBD2 (5 bases). Trimming took off 5 bases at V and 6 bases at J, with 11 bases between the two ends. The CDR3 is 12 amino acids. Per the germline V gene, CDR1 is SEHNR and CDR2 is FQNEAQ (reference sequence). CDR3 amino acids: CASSPSGIEQYF. CDR3 nucleotides: TGTGCCAGCAGCCCAAGCGGCATCGAGCAGTACTTC.

The chain recombines TRBV19 with TRBJ1-2, with 8 bases matching TRBD1. V lost 3 bases and J lost 7; bases outside the gene matches: 7. Germline V gene sequence: CDR1 LNHDA, CDR2 SQIVND (reference sequence). The CDR3 has 14 amino acids. The CDR3: CASSISQGASGYTF. In DNA form, the CDR3 reads TGTGCCAGTAGTATCAGCCAGGGGGCGAGTGGCTACACCTTC.

The chain uses TRBV29-1 and TRBJ1-2; tentative D call: TRBD1 (6 bases). Germline CDR1 and CDR2: SQVTM and ANQGSEA. The CDR3 length is 15 residues. With 5 bases removed from V and 2 bases from J, the gap between germline ends came to 18 bases. CDR3 region: CSVYGVGGANYGYTF. Written as DNA, the CDR3 is TGCAGCGTTTACGGGGTGGGGGGGGCAAACTATGGCTACACCTTC.

The chain carries TRBV9 and TRBJ1-1, with D possibly matching TRBD1 (5 bases). Germline CDR1 and CDR2: SGDLS and YYNGEE. The ends were cut back, 3 bases at V and 0 bases at J, with 21 bases in the middle. The CDR3 totals 18 residues. CDR3 sequence: CASSGGVVSYDMNTEAFF. CDR3 DNA: TGTGCCAGCAGCGGGGGGGTGGTGTCTTACGACATGAACACTGAAGCTTTCTTT.

The rearrangement uses TRBV7-9 and TRBJ2-7; 7 positions agree with TRBD2. V shed 1 base, J shed 0 bases, and the junction held 3 bases outside the gene matches. This CDR3 comprises 15 residues. Germline V gene lookup returns CDR1 SEHNR and CDR2 FQNEAQ (reference sequence). The CDR3 nucleotides are TGTGCCAGCAGCTTAGGCGGGAGAAGCTCCTACGAGCAGTACTTC. Encoded protein: CASSLGGRSSYEQYF.

The CDR3: CASSYTDRGNQPQHF. The CDR3 region has the DNA TGTGCCAGCAGCTATACCGACAGGGGCAATCAGCCCCAGCATTTT. The rearrangement links TRBV7-6 to TRBJ1-5; 7 bases agree with TRBD1. With V trimmed by 4 bases and J by 2 bases, 5 bases remained unmatched. Germline values: CDR1 SGHVS, CDR2 FNYEAQ. This CDR3 is built from 15 residues. The variable domain in full, with the rest retrieved from reference TRBV7-6 and TRBJ1-5, is GAGVSQSPRYKVTKRGQDVALRCDPISGHVSLYWYRQALGQGPEFLTYFNYEAQQDKSGLPNDRFSAERPEGSISTLTIQRTEQRDSAMYRCASSYTDRGNQPQHFGDGTRLSIL.